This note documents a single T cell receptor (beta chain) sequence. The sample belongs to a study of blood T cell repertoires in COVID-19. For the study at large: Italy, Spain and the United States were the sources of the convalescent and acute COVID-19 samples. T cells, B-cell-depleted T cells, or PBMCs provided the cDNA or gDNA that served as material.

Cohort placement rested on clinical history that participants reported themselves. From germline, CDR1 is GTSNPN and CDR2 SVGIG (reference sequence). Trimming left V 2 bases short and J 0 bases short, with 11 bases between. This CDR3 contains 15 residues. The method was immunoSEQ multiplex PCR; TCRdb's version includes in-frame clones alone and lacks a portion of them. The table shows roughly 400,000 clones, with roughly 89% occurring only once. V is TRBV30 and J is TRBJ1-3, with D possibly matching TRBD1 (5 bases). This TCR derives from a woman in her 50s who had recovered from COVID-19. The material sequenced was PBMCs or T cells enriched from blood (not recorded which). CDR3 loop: CAWSRFRASGNTIYF. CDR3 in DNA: TGTGCCTGGAGTAGATTCAGGGCCTCTGGAAACACCATATATTTT.